The 10 T cell receptor beta chains below all came from one sample that was sequenced in a study of monozygotic twins with inflammatory bowel disease. Reprocessing the 5' RACE reads, TCRdb reports a single entry for every CDR3 protein and omits DNA. Its table records about 300,000 distinct CDR3 sequences. Sequencing was carried out using blood. The receptors derive from a human donor with ulcerative colitis or Crohn's disease, or a healthy co-twin of an affected twin (not recorded which).

The chain has TRBV11-2 and TRBJ2-6; TCRdb's assignment of TRBD1 cannot be checked, as there is no DNA. This CDR3 is built from 18 residues. The germline V gene encodes CDR1 SGHAT and CDR2 FQNNGV. This chain's CDR3 is CASTLSPAGVSGANVLTF.

J is TRBJ1-4 and V is TRBV27; TCRdb's assignment of TRBD1 cannot be checked, as there is no DNA. The CDR3 has 17 amino acids. The germline gives CDR1 MNHEY, CDR2 SMNVEV (reference sequence). CDR3: CASSLAGLKGPNEKLFF. Looking up the rest from reference TRBV27 and TRBJ1-4 gives the full variable domain: EAQVTQNPRYLITVTGKKLTVTCSQNMNHEYMSWYRQDPGLGLRQIYYSMNVEVTDKGDVPEGYKVSRKEKRNFPLILESPSPNQTSLYFCASSLAGLKGPNEKLFFGSGTQLSVL.

The rearrangement links TRBV15 to TRBJ1-2. The CDR3 is 14 amino acids. Germline CDR1 LNHNV, CDR2 YYDKDF (reference sequence). The CDR3 is CATSRDFSDYGYTF.

The chain is built from TRBV24-1 and TRBJ2-1. CDR3 length equals 15 residues. Germline V gene sequence: CDR1 KGHDR, CDR2 SFDVKD. The CDR3: CATSEAGPRYNEQFF.

V gene TRBV6-5 combines with J gene TRBJ1-2. This CDR3 has 15 residues. CDR1 is MNHEY and CDR2 is SVGAGI in the germline V gene. The CDR3 sequence is CASSYRFDTSVGYTF.

The chain carries TRBV28 and TRBJ2-7. The CDR3 has 12 residues. The germline gives CDR1 MDHEN, CDR2 SYDVKM. CDR3 in amino acids: CASKPNSYEQYF.

The J gene is TRBJ2-4, the V gene TRBV6-1; TCRdb outputs TRBD1, but without DNA this stays unchecked. CDR3 length: 15 residues. Germline assignment: CDR1 MNHNS and CDR2 SASEGT. CDR3 sequence: CASSQTGFTKNIQYF.

The V and J genes are TRBV5-1 and TRBJ1-1. Germline-derived CDR1 and CDR2 are SGHRS and YFSETQ. This CDR3 is built from 14 residues. The CDR3 is CASSLLSLGSEAFF. The entire variable domain, with the rest obtained from reference TRBV5-1 and TRBJ1-1, is as follows: KAGVTQTPRYLIKTRGQQVTLSCSPISGHRSVSWYQQTPGQGLQFLFEYFSETQRNKGNFPGRFSGRQFSNSRSEMNVSTLELGDSALYLCASSLLSLGSEAFFGQGTRLTVV.

Here the CDR3 reads CASSLDSRPLPEQYF. The chain recombines TRBV7-2 with TRBJ2-7; lacking DNA, the TRBD2 call made by TCRdb goes unchecked. The CDR3 is made up of 15 amino acids. CDR1 and CDR2 (germline): SGHTA, FQGNSA.

The J gene is TRBJ2-7, the V gene TRBV10-3; TCRdb lists TRBD1, though no DNA is available to test this call. The CDR3 sequence is 11 residues long. Germline assignment: CDR1 ENHRY and CDR2 SYGVKD. The CDR3 sequence: CAISGRDEQYF.